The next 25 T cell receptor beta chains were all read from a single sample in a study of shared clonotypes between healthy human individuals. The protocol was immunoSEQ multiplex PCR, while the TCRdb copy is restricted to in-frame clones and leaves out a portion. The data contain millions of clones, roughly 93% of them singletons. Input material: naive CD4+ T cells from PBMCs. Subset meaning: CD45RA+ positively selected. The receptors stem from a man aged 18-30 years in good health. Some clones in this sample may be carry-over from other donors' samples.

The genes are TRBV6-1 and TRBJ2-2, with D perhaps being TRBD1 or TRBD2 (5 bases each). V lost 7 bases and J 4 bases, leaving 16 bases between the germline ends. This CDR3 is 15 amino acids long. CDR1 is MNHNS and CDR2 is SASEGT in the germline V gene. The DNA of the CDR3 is TGTGCCAGCACTCCCCATGGGGGTGGCACCGGGGAGCTGTTTTTT. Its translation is CASTPHGGGTGELFF.

In DNA, the CDR3 is TGTGCCAGCAGTTTTATAGAGACCCAGTACTTC. It codes for CASSFIETQYF. V is TRBV2 and J is TRBJ2-5; D is ambiguous. V was clipped by 5 bases and J by 4 bases, with 5 bases between them. CDR3 length: 11 amino acids. Per germline, CDR1 SNHLY and CDR2 FYNNEI.

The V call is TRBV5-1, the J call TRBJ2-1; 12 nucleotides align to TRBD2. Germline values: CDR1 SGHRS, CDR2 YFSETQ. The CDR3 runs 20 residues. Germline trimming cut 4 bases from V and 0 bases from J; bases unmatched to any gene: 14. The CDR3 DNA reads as TGCGCCAGCAGCGGATTTGGGGCTAGCGGGAGGGAACGCTCCTACAATGAGCAGTTCTTC. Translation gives CASSGFGASGRERSYNEQFF.

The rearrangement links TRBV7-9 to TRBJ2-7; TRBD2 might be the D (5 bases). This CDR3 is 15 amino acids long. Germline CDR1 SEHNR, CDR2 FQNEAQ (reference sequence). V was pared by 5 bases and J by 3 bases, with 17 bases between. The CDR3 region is CASSDLTRGLYEQYF. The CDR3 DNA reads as TGTGCCAGCAGCGACCTAACTAGAGGTCTCTACGAGCAGTACTTC.

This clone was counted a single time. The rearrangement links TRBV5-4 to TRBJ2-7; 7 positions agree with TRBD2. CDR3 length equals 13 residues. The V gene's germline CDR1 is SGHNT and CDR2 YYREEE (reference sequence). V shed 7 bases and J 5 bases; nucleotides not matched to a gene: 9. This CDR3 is CASALGGRNEQYF. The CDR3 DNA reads TGTGCCAGCGCCCTGGGCGGGAGAAACGAGCAGTACTTC.

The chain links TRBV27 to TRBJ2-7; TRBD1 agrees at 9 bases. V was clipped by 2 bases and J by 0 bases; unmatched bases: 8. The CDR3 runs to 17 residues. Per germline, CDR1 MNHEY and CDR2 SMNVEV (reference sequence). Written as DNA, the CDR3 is TGTGCCAGCAGTTTAGGGACAGGGCTAGCCAACTCCTACGAGCAGTACTTC. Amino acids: CASSLGTGLANSYEQYF.

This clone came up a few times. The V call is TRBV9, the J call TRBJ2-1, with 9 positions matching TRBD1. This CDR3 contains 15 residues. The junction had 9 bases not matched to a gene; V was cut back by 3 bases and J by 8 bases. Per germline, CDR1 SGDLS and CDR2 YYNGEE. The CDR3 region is CASSARRTGEDEQFF. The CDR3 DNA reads TGTGCCAGCAGCGCCAGGCGGACAGGGGAGGATGAGCAGTTCTTC.

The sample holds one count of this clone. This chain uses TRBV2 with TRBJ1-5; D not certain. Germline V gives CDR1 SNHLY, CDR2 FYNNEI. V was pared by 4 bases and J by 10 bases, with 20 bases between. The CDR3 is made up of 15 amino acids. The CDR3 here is CASSASPPLISPQHF. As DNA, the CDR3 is TGTGCCAGCAGTGCGTCCCCCCCCTTAATCAGCCCCCAGCATTTT.

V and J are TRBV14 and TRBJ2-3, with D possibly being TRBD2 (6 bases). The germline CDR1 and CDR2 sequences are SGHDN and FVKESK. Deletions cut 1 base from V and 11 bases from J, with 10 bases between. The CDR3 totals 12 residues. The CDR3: CASSQGRARQYF. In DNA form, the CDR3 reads TGTGCCAGCAGCCAAGGGAGGGCAAGGCAGTATTTT.

CDR3 coding DNA: TGTGCCGCACGGACTAGCGGGAGTAAGGTGGAGACCCAGTACTTC. This gives the protein CAARTSGSKVETQYF. The chain carries TRBV27 and TRBJ2-5; the match to TRBD2 covers 13 bases. J was trimmed by 5 bases and V by 11 bases; bases with no gene match: 11. The CDR3 has 15 residues. Germline V gene sequence: CDR1 MNHEY, CDR2 SMNVEV (reference sequence).

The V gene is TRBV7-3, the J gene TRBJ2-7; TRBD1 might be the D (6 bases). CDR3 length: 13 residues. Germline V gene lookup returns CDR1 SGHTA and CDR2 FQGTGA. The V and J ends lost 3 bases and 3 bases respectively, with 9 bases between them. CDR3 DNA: TGTGCCAGCAGCTTTGACAGGAACTACGAGCAGTACTTC. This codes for CASSFDRNYEQYF. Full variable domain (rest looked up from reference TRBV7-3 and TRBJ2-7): GAGVSQTPSNKVTEKGKYVELRCDPISGHTALYWYRQSLGQGPEFLIYFQGTGAADDSGLPNDRFFAVRPEGSVSTLKIQRTERGDSAVYLCASSFDRNYEQYFGPGTRLTVT.

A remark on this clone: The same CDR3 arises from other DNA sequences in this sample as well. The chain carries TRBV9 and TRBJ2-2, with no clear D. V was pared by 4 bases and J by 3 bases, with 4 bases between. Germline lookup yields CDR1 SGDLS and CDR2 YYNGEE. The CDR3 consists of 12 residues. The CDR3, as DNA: TGTGCCAGCAGCCCTTACACCGGGGAGCTGTTTTTT. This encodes CASSPYTGELFF.

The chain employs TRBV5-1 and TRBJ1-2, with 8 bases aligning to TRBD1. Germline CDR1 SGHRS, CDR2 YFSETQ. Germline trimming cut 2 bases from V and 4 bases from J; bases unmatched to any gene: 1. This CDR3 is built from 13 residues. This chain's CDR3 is CASSFDRGYGYTF. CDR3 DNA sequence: TGCGCCAGCAGCTTCGACAGGGGCTATGGCTACACCTTC. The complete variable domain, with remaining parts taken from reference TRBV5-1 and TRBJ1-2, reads KAGVTQTPRYLIKTRGQQVTLSCSPISGHRSVSWYQQTPGQGLQFLFEYFSETQRNKGNFPGRFSGRQFSNSRSEMNVSTLELGDSALYLCASSFDRGYGYTFGSGTRLTVV.

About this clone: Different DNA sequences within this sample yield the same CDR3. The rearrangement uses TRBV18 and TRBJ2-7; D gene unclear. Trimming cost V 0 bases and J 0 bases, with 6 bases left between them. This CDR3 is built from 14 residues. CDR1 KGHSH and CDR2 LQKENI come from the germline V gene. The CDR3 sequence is CASSPPGSSYEQYF. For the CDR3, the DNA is TGTGCCAGCTCACCACCAGGGTCCTCCTACGAGCAGTACTTC.

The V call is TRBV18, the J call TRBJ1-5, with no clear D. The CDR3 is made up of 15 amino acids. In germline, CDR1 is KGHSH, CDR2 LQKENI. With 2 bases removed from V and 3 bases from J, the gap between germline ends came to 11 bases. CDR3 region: CASSPTGMNNQPQHF. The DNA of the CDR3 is TGTGCCAGCTCACCAACCGGAATGAACAATCAGCCCCAGCATTTT. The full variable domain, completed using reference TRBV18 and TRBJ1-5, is NAGVMQNPRHLVRRRGQEARLRCSPMKGHSHVYWYRQLPEEGLKFMVYLQKENIIDESGMPKERFSAEFPKEGPSILRIQQVVRGDSAAYFCASSPTGMNNQPQHFGDGTRLSIL.

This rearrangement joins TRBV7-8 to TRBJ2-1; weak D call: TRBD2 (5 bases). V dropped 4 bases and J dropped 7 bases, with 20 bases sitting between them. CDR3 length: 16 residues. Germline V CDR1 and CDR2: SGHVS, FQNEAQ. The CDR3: CASSSASGRAPNEQFF. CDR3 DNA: TGTGCCAGCAGCTCCGCGTCGGGGAGAGCCCCAAATGAGCAGTTCTTC.

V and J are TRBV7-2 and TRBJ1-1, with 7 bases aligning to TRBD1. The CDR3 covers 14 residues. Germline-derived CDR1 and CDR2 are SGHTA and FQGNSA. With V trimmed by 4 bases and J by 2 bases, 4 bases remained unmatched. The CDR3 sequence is CASSYWTGNTEAFF. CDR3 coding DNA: TGTGCCAGCAGCTACTGGACAGGTAACACTGAAGCTTTCTTT. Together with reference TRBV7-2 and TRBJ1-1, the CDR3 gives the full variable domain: GAGVSQSPSNKVTEKGKDVELRCDPISGHTALYWYRQSLGQGLEFLIYFQGNSAPDKSGLPSDRFSAERTGGSVSTLTIQRTQQEDSAVYLCASSYWTGNTEAFFGQGTRLTVV.

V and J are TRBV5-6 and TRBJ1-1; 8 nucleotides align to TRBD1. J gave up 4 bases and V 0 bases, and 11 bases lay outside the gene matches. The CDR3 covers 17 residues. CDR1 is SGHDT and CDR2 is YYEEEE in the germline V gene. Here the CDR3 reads CASSLALGQGAATEAFF. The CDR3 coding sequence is TGTGCCAGCAGCTTGGCCCTGGGGCAGGGGGCGGCCACTGAAGCTTTCTTT.

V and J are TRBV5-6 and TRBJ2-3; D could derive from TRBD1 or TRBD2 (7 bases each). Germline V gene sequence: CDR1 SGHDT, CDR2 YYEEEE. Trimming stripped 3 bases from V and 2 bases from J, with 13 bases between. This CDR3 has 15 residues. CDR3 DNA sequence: TGTGCCAGCAGCTCACAGGGGACTAACACAGATACGCAGTATTTT. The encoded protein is CASSSQGTNTDTQYF. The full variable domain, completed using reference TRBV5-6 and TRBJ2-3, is DAGVTQSPTHLIKTRGQQVTLRCSPKSGHDTVSWYQQALGQGPQFIFQYYEEEERQRGNFPDRFSGHQFPNYSSELNVNALLLGDSALYLCASSSQGTNTDTQYFGPGTRLTVL.

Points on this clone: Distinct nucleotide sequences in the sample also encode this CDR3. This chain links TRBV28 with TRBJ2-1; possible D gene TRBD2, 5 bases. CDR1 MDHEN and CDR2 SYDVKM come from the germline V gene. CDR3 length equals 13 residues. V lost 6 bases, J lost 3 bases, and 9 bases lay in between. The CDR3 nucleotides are TGTGCCAGCAGGGGGAGAAGCTACAATGAGCAGTTCTTC. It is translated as CASRGRSYNEQFF.

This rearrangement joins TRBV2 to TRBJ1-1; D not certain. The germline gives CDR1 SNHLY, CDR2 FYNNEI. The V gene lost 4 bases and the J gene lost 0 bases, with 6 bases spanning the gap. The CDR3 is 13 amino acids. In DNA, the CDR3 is TGTGCCAGCAGTGCTTATATGAACACTGAAGCTTTCTTT. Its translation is CASSAYMNTEAFF.

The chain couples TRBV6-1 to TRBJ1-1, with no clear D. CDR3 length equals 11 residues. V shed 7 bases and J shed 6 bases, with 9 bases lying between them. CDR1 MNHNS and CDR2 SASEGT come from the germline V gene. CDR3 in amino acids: CASNRAAEAFF. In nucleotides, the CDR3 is TGTGCCAGCAACCGGGCAGCTGAAGCTTTCTTT.

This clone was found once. CDR3 in DNA: TGTGCCTGGAAGAAAAAGGGCCGCAATCAGCCCCAGCATTTT. Translating gives CAWKKKGRNQPQHF. The genes are TRBV30 and TRBJ1-5, with D uncertain. Germline V gene sequence: CDR1 GTSNPN, CDR2 SVGIG (reference sequence). Trimming pared 4 bases from V and 2 bases from J, leaving 12 bases between. The CDR3 runs 14 residues.

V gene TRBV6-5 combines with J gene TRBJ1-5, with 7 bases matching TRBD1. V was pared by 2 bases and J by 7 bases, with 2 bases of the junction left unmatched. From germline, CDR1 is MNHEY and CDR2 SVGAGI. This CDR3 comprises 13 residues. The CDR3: CASSYDREQPQHF. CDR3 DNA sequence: TGTGCCAGCAGTTACGACAGGGAGCAGCCCCAGCATTTT.

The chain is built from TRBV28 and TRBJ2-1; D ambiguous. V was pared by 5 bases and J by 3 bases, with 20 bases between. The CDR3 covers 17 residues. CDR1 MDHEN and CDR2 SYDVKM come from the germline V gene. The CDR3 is CASSKDRRLPRYNEQFF. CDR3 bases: TGTGCCAGCAGTAAGGATCGGCGGCTACCCCGCTACAATGAGCAGTTCTTC.